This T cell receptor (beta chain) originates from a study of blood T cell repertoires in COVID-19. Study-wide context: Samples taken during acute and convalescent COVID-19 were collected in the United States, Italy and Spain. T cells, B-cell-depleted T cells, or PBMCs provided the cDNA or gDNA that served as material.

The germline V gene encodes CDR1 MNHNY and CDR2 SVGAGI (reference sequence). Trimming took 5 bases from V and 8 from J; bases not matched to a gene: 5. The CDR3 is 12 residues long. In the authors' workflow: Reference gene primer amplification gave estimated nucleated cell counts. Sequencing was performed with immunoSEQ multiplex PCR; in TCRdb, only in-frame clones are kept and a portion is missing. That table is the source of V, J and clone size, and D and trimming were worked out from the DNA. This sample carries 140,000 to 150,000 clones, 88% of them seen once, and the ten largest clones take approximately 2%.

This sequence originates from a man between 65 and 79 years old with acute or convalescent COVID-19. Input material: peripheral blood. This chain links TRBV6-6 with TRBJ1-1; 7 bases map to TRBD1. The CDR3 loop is CASSRSTGEAFF. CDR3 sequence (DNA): TGTGCCAGCAGTCGATCGACAGGGGAAGCTTTCTTT.